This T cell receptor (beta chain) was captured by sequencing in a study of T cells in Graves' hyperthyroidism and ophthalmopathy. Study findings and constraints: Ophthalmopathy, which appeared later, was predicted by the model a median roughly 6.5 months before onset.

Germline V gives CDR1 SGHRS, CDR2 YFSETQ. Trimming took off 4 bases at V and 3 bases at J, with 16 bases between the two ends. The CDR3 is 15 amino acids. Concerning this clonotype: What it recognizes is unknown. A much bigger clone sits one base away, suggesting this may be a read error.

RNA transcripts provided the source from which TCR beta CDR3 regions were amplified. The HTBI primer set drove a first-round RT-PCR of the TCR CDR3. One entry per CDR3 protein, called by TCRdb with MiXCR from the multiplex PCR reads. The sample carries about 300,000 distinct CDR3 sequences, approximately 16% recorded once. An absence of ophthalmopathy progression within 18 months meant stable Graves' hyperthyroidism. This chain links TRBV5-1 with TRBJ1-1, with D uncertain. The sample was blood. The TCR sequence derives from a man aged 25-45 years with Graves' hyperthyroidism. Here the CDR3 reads CASSPGPTMDTEAFF. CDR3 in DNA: TGCGCCAGCAGCCCCGGCCCTACCATGGACACTGAAGCTTTCTTT. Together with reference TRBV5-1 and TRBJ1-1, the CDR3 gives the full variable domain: KAGVTQTPRYLIKTRGQQVTLSCSPISGHRSVSWYQQTPGQGLQFLFEYFSETQRNKGNFPGRFSGRQFSNSRSEMNVSTLELGDSALYLCASSPGPTMDTEAFFGQGTRLTVV.